The source of this TCR beta chain is a study of blood T cell repertoires in COVID-19. Study-level background: COVID-19 samples, acute and convalescent, were from the United States, Italy and Spain. T cells, B-cell-depleted T cells, or PBMCs provided the cDNA or gDNA that served as material.

V shed 8 bases and J shed 4 bases, with 11 bases lying between them. The CDR3 extends over 13 amino acids. Germline V gene data show CDR1 as MNHEY and CDR2 as SVGAGI. Original processing notes: Estimation of nucleated cell counts was performed using reference gene primer amplification. This table comes from immunoSEQ multiplex PCR, and its TCRdb copy is limited to in-frame clones, with some not included. That table gives V, J and clone size, and the DNA gave D and trimming. The sample has about 82,000 clones, 75% to 85% seen once. The chain links TRBV6-5 to TRBJ1-4; TRBD1 might be the D (5 bases). The origin of this receptor is a woman in her 40s with active or convalescent COVID-19. Source material: peripheral blood. The CDR3 loop is CASVRQGNEKLFF. In DNA, the CDR3 is TGTGCCAGCGTCCGGCAGGGTAATGAAAAACTGTTTTTT.